The 15 T cell receptor beta chains reported below all come from one sample, sequenced in a study of cytomegalovirus exposure and HLA in healthy donors. In the PCR, 60 Vbeta and 13 Jbeta primers were used. TCRdb's table, derived via immunoSEQ multiplex PCR, lists solely in-frame clones and lacks some. The profile shows approximately 140,000 clones, 80% of them singletons. Sequenced material: PBMCs. These receptors were obtained from a middle-aged man in good health and CMV-seropositive.

The rearrangement joins TRBV10-1 to TRBJ2-2; 8 bases line up with TRBD2. The CDR3 covers 14 residues. J lost 6 bases, V lost 8 bases, and 8 bases had no gene match. Germline V lookup: CDR1 WNHNN, CDR2 SYGVQD (reference sequence). The CDR3 DNA reads as TGCGCCAGCGGCGGCGGGAGGTTGGCCGGGGAGCTGTTTTTT. It translates to CASGGGRLAGELFF.

This clone has more than one count but fewer than ten. This chain joins TRBV6-5 and TRBJ1-1, with unresolved D. Germline V gene data show CDR1 as MNHEY and CDR2 as SVGAGI. This CDR3 has 16 residues. V was cut by 4 bases and J by 2 bases, with 17 bases left in between. Here the CDR3 DNA reads TGTGCCAGCAGTTCCTCTTATCGAGGGTCCAACACTGAAGCTTTCTTT. As protein: CASSSSYRGSNTEAFF.

This sequence joins TRBV7-8 and TRBJ1-1; 9 bases are a match to TRBD1. The CDR3 runs 14 residues. Germline-derived CDR1 and CDR2 are SGHVS and FQNEAQ. The V gene end was trimmed by 4 bases and the J gene end by 1 base; junction bases not matched to a gene: 1. The CDR3 DNA follows: TGTGCCAGCAGCTGGGACAGGGCGAACACTGAAGCTTTCTTT. It translates to CASSWDRANTEAFF.

For this clone: Within the sample, other DNA sequences also encode this same CDR3. This chain links TRBV4-1 with TRBJ1-5; D is ambiguous. CDR3 length: 15 residues. Trimming removed 4 bases from V and 3 bases from J, with 13 bases in between. Per germline, CDR1 MGHRA and CDR2 YSYEKL. CDR3 DNA: TGCGCCAGCAGCCCATCCGACAAGCACAATCAGCCCCAGCATTTT. Translating gives CASSPSDKHNQPQHF.

The V and J genes are TRBV15 and TRBJ2-4; 7 bases are shared with TRBD1. The CDR3 has 16 residues. The J segment lost 10 bases and the V segment lost 3 bases, leaving 15 bases of the junction unmatched. The germline V gene has CDR1 LNHNV and CDR2 YYDKDF (reference sequence). The DNA of the CDR3 is TGTGCCACCAGCAGCGCTACGGGACAGACAGGATATATTCAGTACTTC. This encodes CATSSATGQTGYIQYF.

The chain couples TRBV5-4 to TRBJ1-1; TRBD1 aligns across 7 bases. The CDR3 runs to 18 residues. Germline V lookup: CDR1 SGHNT, CDR2 YYREEE (reference sequence). V lost 4 bases to trimming and J lost 5 bases; unmatched junction nucleotides: 20. CDR3 DNA: TGTGCCAGCAGCCCGTCGGCGAGGGGGCGAGGAGCCCAAACTGAAGCTTTCTTT. Its translation is CASSPSARGRGAQTEAFF.

The rearrangement uses TRBV7-9 and TRBJ2-7; TRBD1 agrees at 7 bases. Germline V gene data show CDR1 as SEHNR and CDR2 as FQNEAQ (reference sequence). J gave up 0 bases and V 3 bases, and 8 bases lay outside the gene matches. The CDR3 length is 16 residues. As DNA, the CDR3 is TGTGCCAGCAGCTTTATAAAAGGGACAGCCTCCTACGAGCAGTACTTC. This gives the protein CASSFIKGTASYEQYF. The whole variable domain, filled in from reference TRBV7-9 and TRBJ2-7, reads DTGVSQNPRHKITKRGQNVTFRCDPISEHNRLYWYRQTLGQGPEFLTYFQNEAQLEKSRLLSDRFSAERPKGSFSTLEIQRTEQGDSAMYLCASSFIKGTASYEQYFGPGTRLTVT.

This chain connects TRBV14 to TRBJ2-7; 8 positions match TRBD1. J gave up 4 bases and V 3 bases, and 5 bases lay outside the gene matches. The CDR3 has 14 amino acids. Looked up from germline, CDR1 is SGHDN and CDR2 is FVKESK. The CDR3 reads CASSQDRVTYEQYF. CDR3 in DNA: TGTGCCAGCAGCCAGGACAGGGTAACGTACGAGCAGTACTTC.

This rearrangement joins TRBV9 to TRBJ2-7, with TRBD1 matching 7 bases. The ends lost 3 bases at V and 3 bases at J; junction bases unmatched: 15. The CDR3 loop spans 17 amino acids. Germline V gene lookup returns CDR1 SGDLS and CDR2 YYNGEE. The DNA for the CDR3 is TGTGCCAGCAGCGCCTACACCGAGGGACAGTCTTTCTACGAGCAGTACTTC. It yields the protein CASSAYTEGQSFYEQYF.

A word on this clone: Other DNA sequences from this sample encode an identical CDR3 as well. The gene calls are TRBV27 and TRBJ1-2; 7 bases agree with TRBD1. V shed 3 bases and J 3 bases; nucleotides not matched to a gene: 4. This CDR3 spans 14 amino acids. Germline CDR1 reads MNHEY; CDR2 reads SMNVEV (reference sequence). The CDR3 bases are TGTGCCAGCAGTTTTGGGCAGGGGGACTATGGCTACACCTTC. Protein product: CASSFGQGDYGYTF.

CDR3: CSYAPLDSPYEQYF. DNA of the CDR3: TGCAGCTACGCCCCACTAGATTCCCCCTACGAGCAGTACTTC. This chain connects TRBV29-1 to TRBJ2-5; D might be TRBD2 (5 bases). The end of the DNA is better explained by TRBJ2-7, so the J call may be wrong. The CDR3 loop spans 14 amino acids. Germline V gene lookup returns CDR1 SQVTM and CDR2 ANQGSEA.

The chain links TRBV6-5 to TRBJ1-2; D is uncertain. The CDR3 has 15 residues. Trimming cost V 0 bases and J 3 bases, with 11 bases left between them. The germline CDR1 and CDR2 sequences are MNHEY and SVGAGI. This CDR3 is CASSYSEGADYGYTF. In nucleotides, the CDR3 is TGTGCCAGCAGTTACTCGGAGGGAGCGGACTATGGCTACACCTTC.

The V call is TRBV9, the J call TRBJ2-7; TRBD1 matches 8 bases. Germline values: CDR1 SGDLS, CDR2 YYNGEE. Losses at the gene ends were 3 bases for V and 4 bases for J; bases not matched to a gene: 12. This CDR3 is 16 amino acids long. The CDR3 nucleotides are TGTGCCAGCAGCGAGGCCCCTTCAGGGGGCTTGTACGAGCAGTACTTC. As protein: CASSEAPSGGLYEQYF.

This chain joins TRBV9 and TRBJ2-3; 10 bases align to TRBD2. V was clipped by 3 bases and J by 1 base; unmatched bases: 2. Germline V lookup: CDR1 SGDLS, CDR2 YYNGEE. This CDR3 comprises 15 residues. The CDR3 bases are TGTGCCAGCAGCGCCGGGACTAGCGGCACAGATACGCAGTATTTT. Translating gives CASSAGTSGTDTQYF.

The rearrangement joins TRBV4-3 to TRBJ2-7, with D possibly matching TRBD2 (6 bases). CDR3 length: 16 residues. CDR1 is LGHNA and CDR2 is YSLEER in the germline V gene. Deletions cut 4 bases from V and 3 bases from J, with 19 bases between. CDR3 nucleotide sequence: TGCGCCAGCAGCCCCGCCACCGGGGGTATTGGCTACGAGCAGTACTTC. It encodes CASSPATGGIGYEQYF.